The 20 T cell receptor beta chains below come from one sample, sequenced in a study of vaccination effects on CD4 cells after COVID-19 (dated by TCRdb to between 2020 and 2023). The library was obtained by the immunoSEQ multiplex PCR assay. TCRdb holds this immuneACCESS table with in-frame rearrangements only. Some clones are missing; in checked studies, unresolved V genes explain under half, and the rest has no known cause. The sample includes around 63,000 clones, with roughly 80% observed a single time. The ten largest clones represent around 3.8% of the sample. In the ViraFEST assay, PBMC were stimulated with viral peptide pools, and antigen-specific CD4+ T cell clonotypes were then identified by expansion using TCR sequencing. After more than 9 days of culture, CD4+ T cells were isolated with the EasySep CD4+ T cell isolation kit. None of the healthy vaccine recipients had a prior SARS-CoV-2 infection, which was confirmed by nucleocapsid antibody tests that came back negative both before and after vaccination.

No antigen is known for these receptors. Sequencing used CD4+ T cells from PBMCs cultured with HCoV-OC43 spike peptides, obtained before COVID-19 vaccination. Reading the label with the study, this specimen's cell subset or site is: HCoV-OC43 spike overlapping peptide pool stimulation. The source of these receptors is a human donor who received a COVID-19 vaccine.

The chain uses TRBV7-3 and TRBJ2-7; possibly TRBD1 or TRBD2 for D (5 bases each). Germline V gene data show CDR1 as SGHTA and CDR2 as FQGTGA. V dropped 2 bases and J dropped 6 bases, with 11 bases sitting between them. The CDR3 runs to 13 residues. The CDR3 sequence is CASSLSGGGEQYV. CDR3 in DNA: TGTGCCAGCAGCTTATCTGGGGGTGGCGAGCAGTACGTC.

This clone was observed a handful of times. The rearrangement joins TRBV7-2 to TRBJ1-3; D ambiguous. Germline V gene data show CDR1 as SGHTA and CDR2 as FQGNSA. Trimming removed 6 bases from V and 8 bases from J, with 8 bases in between. This CDR3 is 11 amino acids long. For the CDR3, the DNA is TGTGCCAGCAGTCTGGCGGACACCATATATTTT. Its protein product is CASSLADTIYF.

The rearrangement uses TRBV4-1 and TRBJ2-1, with 7 bases matching TRBD1. The trim removed 4 bases at V and 7 bases at J, leaving 13 bases unmatched. The germline CDR1 and CDR2 sequences are MGHRA and YSYEKL. This CDR3 is built from 16 residues. The CDR3 reads CASSRGSGTEFNEQFF. Written as DNA, the CDR3 is TGCGCCAGCAGCCGGGGATCCGGGACAGAATTTAATGAGCAGTTCTTC.

V usage is TRBV4-2 and J usage is TRBJ2-6; 7 bases fit TRBD1. J lost 0 bases, V lost 8 bases, and 13 bases had no gene match. The CDR3 is made up of 18 amino acids. CDR1 and CDR2 (germline): LGHNA, YNFKEQ. CDR3 in amino acids: CASAAKGQAVSGANVLTF. The CDR3 DNA sequence: TGTGCCAGCGCGGCGAAAGGACAGGCAGTCTCTGGGGCCAACGTCCTGACTTTC.

J is TRBJ1-4 and V is TRBV5-6; 7 nucleotides align to TRBD1. This CDR3 has 15 residues. Looked up from germline, CDR1 is SGHDT and CDR2 is YYEEEE. Trimming at V came to 0 bases and at J to 7 bases, leaving 6 bases not matched to a gene. In DNA, the CDR3 is TGTGCCAGCAGCTTGGCAGGGGGTGCTACTGAAAAACTGTTTTTT. Its protein is CASSLAGGATEKLFF.

This rearrangement joins TRBV13 to TRBJ2-5; D not resolved. The CDR3 covers 14 residues. V was pared by 4 bases and J by 7 bases, with 16 bases between. Per the germline V gene, CDR1 is PRHDT and CDR2 is FYEKMQ (reference sequence). The CDR3, as DNA: TGTGCCAGCAGCTCCCGCAAGGGAACGCGGACCCAGTACTTC. Translating it yields CASSSRKGTRTQYF.

In regard to this clone: This CDR3 is missing its conserved last phenylalanine or tryptophan, likely due to a read error. It is unclear where the CDR3 begins or ends on the DNA, so no DNA is shown, and the CDR3 is as TCRdb lists it. This chain uses TRBV2 with TRBJ2-4. The CDR3 totals 11 residues, both ends included. CDR1 is SNHLY and CDR2 is FYNNEI in the germline V gene. The CDR3 protein is CASMVQGELGV.

This chain links TRBV5-1 with TRBJ2-6; D is unclear. The CDR3 length is 17 residues. Trimming stripped 1 base from V and 0 bases from J, with 11 bases between. Germline lookup yields CDR1 SGHRS and CDR2 YFSETQ. The CDR3 here is CASSLSGASSGANVLTF. CDR3 in DNA: TGCGCCAGCAGCTTGTCAGGCGCGAGCTCTGGGGCCAACGTCCTGACTTTC. The full variable domain, completed using reference TRBV5-1 and TRBJ2-6, is KAGVTQTPRYLIKTRGQQVTLSCSPISGHRSVSWYQQTPGQGLQFLFEYFSETQRNKGNFPGRFSGRQFSNSRSEMNVSTLELGDSALYLCASSLSGASSGANVLTFGAGSRLTVL.

This chain connects TRBV7-9 to TRBJ1-1; 8 bases map to TRBD1. With 8 bases clipped from V and 7 bases from J, the junction kept 21 bases outside the gene matches. The CDR3 is 17 residues long. The germline V gene encodes CDR1 SEHNR and CDR2 FQNEAQ (reference sequence). CDR3 coding DNA: TGTGCCAGCGGGTTTGGACAGGGAGGTTACCGTGAAAATGAAGCTTTCTTT. This gives the protein CASGFGQGGYRENEAFF.

CDR3 protein: CASSDFSGRGQETQYF. The CDR3 nucleotides read TGTGCCAGCAGTGACTTTAGCGGCAGGGGGCAAGAGACCCAGTACTTC. The chain couples TRBV7-8 to TRBJ2-5; perhaps TRBD1 as D (7 bases). The CDR3 length is 16 residues. CDR1 is SGHVS, CDR2 FQNEAQ, per germline. Trimming left V 6 bases short and J 2 bases short, with 19 bases between.

The rearrangement links TRBV2 to TRBJ1-6, with D tentatively TRBD1 (5 bases). The germline CDR1 and CDR2 sequences are SNHLY and FYNNEI. This CDR3 is built from 13 residues. Deletions cut 7 bases from V and 10 bases from J, with 14 bases between. The CDR3 protein is CASNGLQGSPLHF. The CDR3 DNA reads as TGTGCCAGCAACGGTCTTCAGGGCTCACCCCTCCACTTT.

This sequence joins TRBV5-1 and TRBJ2-3, with unresolved D. Germline V lookup: CDR1 SGHRS, CDR2 YFSETQ. V lost 4 bases and J 1 base, leaving 4 bases between the germline ends. The CDR3 runs to 12 residues. CDR3 DNA: TGCGCCAGCAGCCTTCGCACAGATACGCAGTATTTT. Translated, it gives CASSLRTDTQYF.

Only a few counts were recorded for this clone. The V gene is TRBV5-6, the J gene TRBJ2-5; no firm D call. CDR1 and CDR2 from the germline V gene are SGHDT and YYEEEE. This CDR3 is 11 amino acids long. V lost 1 base to trimming and J lost 4 bases, with 2 bases between them. This chain's CDR3 is CASSLTETQYF. DNA of the CDR3: TGTGCCAGCAGCTTGACAGAGACCCAGTACTTC.

V and J are TRBV24-1 and TRBJ2-2, with D possibly called TRBD1 or TRBD2 (5 bases each). This CDR3 has 15 amino acids. CDR1 KGHDR and CDR2 SFDVKD come from the germline V gene. Trimming removed 4 bases from V and 4 bases from J, with 12 bases in between. The CDR3 protein is CATSDSVGGTGELFF. CDR3 nucleotides: TGTGCCACCAGTGACAGTGTTGGGGGCACCGGGGAGCTGTTTTTT.

The chain links TRBV21-1 to TRBJ2-7; TRBD1 is taken as the D call from the table, unchecked against the DNA. TRBV21-1 counts as a pseudogene. The CDR3 consists of 13 residues. The CDR3 loop reads CASSNSGSYEQYV. The CDR3 nucleotides read TGTGCCAGCAGCAATTCAGGCAGCTACGAGCAGTACGTC.

This clone was seen once. V and J are TRBV6-5 and TRBJ1-3; D uncertain. The germline V and J ends were trimmed by 4 bases and 2 bases, with 3 bases remaining between them. In germline, CDR1 is MNHEY, CDR2 SVGAGI. The length of the CDR3 is 12 residues. In DNA, the CDR3 is TGTGCCAGCAGTTCCACTGGAAACACCATATATTTT. It specifies CASSSTGNTIYF.

The sample holds a few counts of this clone. The chain carries TRBV27 and TRBJ2-2, with D possibly TRBD1 on 5 matching bases. This CDR3 comprises 14 residues. Germline V lookup: CDR1 MNHEY, CDR2 SMNVEV (reference sequence). V was pared by 6 bases and J by 4 bases, with 12 bases between. The CDR3 here is CASRMGHPTGELFF. The CDR3 DNA is TGTGCCAGCAGAATGGGGCATCCCACCGGGGAGCTGTTTTTT.

The chain couples TRBV30 to TRBJ1-3; 8 positions match TRBD1. J was trimmed by 3 bases and V by 6 bases; bases with no gene match: 10. The CDR3 length is 15 residues. The germline CDR1 and CDR2 sequences are GTSNPN and SVGIG (reference sequence). CDR3 protein: CACLTLGQGGNTIYF. As DNA, the CDR3 is TGTGCCTGTTTGACCCTCGGACAGGGTGGAAACACCATATATTTT.

The V call is TRBV7-3, the J call TRBJ2-1; 10 nucleotides align to TRBD2. Unmatched junction bases numbered 5, after V lost 5 bases and J lost 7 bases. The CDR3 contains 14 residues. Germline loops: CDR1 SGHTA, CDR2 FQGTGA. Here the CDR3 DNA reads TGTGCCAGCAGCAGCGGGGGGGTAGGAAATGAGCAGTTCTTC. Protein sequence: CASSSGGVGNEQFF.

This rearrangement joins TRBV29-1 to TRBJ2-3; 7 nucleotides align to TRBD2. The CDR3 is 14 residues long. Germline assignment: CDR1 SQVTM and CDR2 ANQGSEA. Losses at the gene ends were 0 bases for V and 7 bases for J; bases not matched to a gene: 7. In DNA, the CDR3 is TGCAGCGTTGAAGATAGGGAGGGGCGGTATACGCAGTATTTT. Translation: CSVEDREGRYTQYF.